This TCR beta chain is drawn from a study of cytomegalovirus exposure and HLA in healthy donors. Remarks on this clone: Its antigen is not identified.

Assay: immunoSEQ multiplex PCR; the TCRdb copy retains only in-frame clones and omits some. Here the sample spans around 93,000 clones, about 85% being singletons. Study results and limitations: In vitro data verified a few CMV-associated chains as specific for CMV antigens. Cytomegalovirus status, reportedly, was diagnosed with high specificity and sensitivity by the classifier. The study labeled 170 or so TCR beta chains cytomegalovirus-associated. That first-cohort TCR clusters tended to co-occur in the 95 to 150 validation repertoires was found in a later analysis.

This TCR derives from a man younger than 35 in good health and CMV-seropositive. The sample comprised PBMCs.

The CDR3 DNA sequence: TGTGCCAGCAATCAAGGCAGGGGGCTTCCTGAAGCTTTCTTT. It translates to CASNQGRGLPEAFF. The chain couples TRBV6-1 to TRBJ1-1, with 8 positions matching TRBD1. The germline CDR1 and CDR2 sequences are MNHNS and SASEGT. The J segment lost 6 bases and the V segment lost 7 bases, leaving 10 bases of the junction unmatched. The CDR3 sequence is 14 residues long.